This T cell receptor (beta chain) was recovered during a study of beta chain features in type 1 diabetes. Points from the study as a whole: In every one of the four CD4+ subsets, TCRB CDR3s were moderately but significantly shorter in Type 1 diabetes patients.

This clone was seen only a few times. As yet, its antigen is unknown. This CDR3 contains 14 residues. Germline CDR1 SGHRS, CDR2 YFSETQ. V was clipped by 5 bases and J by 0 bases, with 11 bases between them. Sequenced material consisted of expressed TCRB transcripts (all of the isolated RNA was reverse transcribed). The data were produced by immunoSEQ multiplex PCR, yet TCRdb's version contains in-frame clones alone and is incomplete. The sample records 230,000 or so clones, 16% being singletons. The origin of this receptor is a man aged 25 to 40 with type 1 diabetes. The specimen sequenced was naive CD4+ T cells from blood. The V gene is TRBV5-1, the J gene TRBJ1-1; D unclear. The CDR3 spells CASSGGGMNTEAFF. The CDR3 DNA reads as TGCGCCAGCAGTGGAGGTGGGATGAACACTGAAGCTTTCTTT.